Below are 31 T cell receptor beta chains sequenced from a single sample in a study of OX40 agonist ivuxolimab in advanced cancers. Sequencing used immunoSEQ multiplex PCR; TCRdb keeps in-frame clones, though not all of them. The data show fewer than 70,000 clones, 83% seen once. The material sequenced was CD4+ or CD8+ T cells sorted from blood, taken in a trial of the OX40 agonist ivuxolimab. All receptors come from an adult with an advanced solid tumor such as melanoma, head and neck, liver or kidney cancer.

This rearrangement joins TRBV5-6 to TRBJ1-2; D remains ambiguous. The CDR3 has 11 residues. Trimming shortened V by 1 base and J by 10 bases, and 8 bases separated the two germline ends. CDR1 is SGHDT, CDR2 YYEEEE, per germline. CDR3 sequence (DNA): TGTGCCAGCAGCTTGTCGTCAGCCTACACCTTC. It yields the protein CASSLSSAYTF.

The chain is built from TRBV5-4 and TRBJ1-6; D call uncertain. Looked up from germline, CDR1 is SGHNT and CDR2 is YYREEE (reference sequence). The CDR3 has 16 amino acids. Trimming stripped 1 base from V and 9 bases from J, with 17 bases between. The CDR3 sequence: CASSLSDGLTSSPLHF. CDR3 nucleotide sequence: TGTGCCAGCAGCTTGTCCGACGGGTTAACCAGTTCACCCCTCCACTTT.

V gene TRBV19 combines with J gene TRBJ1-1; D call uncertain. V was cut by 7 bases and J by 0 bases, with 9 bases left in between. Germline assignment: CDR1 LNHDA and CDR2 SQIVND (reference sequence). The CDR3 is made up of 13 amino acids. CDR3 amino acids: CASTASLNTEAFF. In nucleotides, the CDR3 is TGTGCCAGTACGGCTTCCTTGAACACTGAAGCTTTCTTT.

The chain combines TRBV5-4 with TRBJ2-1; maybe TRBD1 (6 bases). The CDR3 covers 13 residues. V was clipped by 5 bases and J by 7 bases, with 13 bases between them. Germline lookup yields CDR1 SGHNT and CDR2 YYREEE (reference sequence). CDR3 residues: CASRIGGKNEQFF. Here the CDR3 DNA reads TGTGCCAGCAGAATAGGGGGTAAAAATGAGCAGTTCTTC.

This chain connects TRBV9 to TRBJ2-3; 7 nucleotides match TRBD2. Trimming at V came to 2 bases and at J to 3 bases, leaving 15 bases not matched to a gene. The length of the CDR3 is 18 residues. Germline loops: CDR1 SGDLS, CDR2 YYNGEE. In DNA, the CDR3 is TGTGCCAGCAGCGTCATCCTCGCAGGGAGGGTTGGGACAGATACGCAGTATTTT. Encoded protein: CASSVILAGRVGTDTQYF.

The rearrangement uses TRBV7-3 and TRBJ2-1, with a tentative D call TRBD1 (6 bases). In germline, CDR1 is SGHTA, CDR2 FQGTGA. The CDR3 is 17 amino acids. The V end lost 1 base, the J end lost 3 bases, and 16 bases lay between the germline ends. The CDR3 spells CASSLIAGDPFYNEQFF. DNA of the CDR3: TGTGCCAGCAGCTTAATCGCAGGGGACCCATTCTACAATGAGCAGTTCTTC.

V usage is TRBV6-5 and J usage is TRBJ1-2, with D unresolved. This CDR3 is built from 14 residues. Trimming cost V 0 bases and J 8 bases, with 13 bases left between them. Germline assignment: CDR1 MNHEY and CDR2 SVGAGI. This CDR3 is CASSYSGEVRGYTF. CDR3 bases: TGTGCCAGCAGTTACTCGGGAGAAGTCCGAGGCTACACCTTC.

The chain is built from TRBV9 and TRBJ2-1, with D perhaps given as TRBD1 or TRBD2 (5 bases each). The V gene's germline CDR1 is SGDLS and CDR2 YYNGEE. Trimming pared 0 bases from V and 0 bases from J, leaving 10 bases between. The CDR3 spans 16 residues. Here the CDR3 DNA reads TGTGCCAGCAGCGTAGACCCCGGGACCTCCTACAATGAGCAGTTCTTC. Translated: CASSVDPGTSYNEQFF.

The chain has TRBV7-8 and TRBJ1-2, with TRBD1 matching over 7 bases. Germline CDR1 reads SGHVS; CDR2 reads FQNEAQ. This CDR3 is built from 13 residues. V shed 5 bases and J 4 bases; nucleotides not matched to a gene: 4. Here the CDR3 reads CASSPTGIYGYTF. The CDR3 DNA reads TGTGCCAGCAGCCCGACAGGGATCTATGGCTACACCTTC.

The chain is built from TRBV6-5 and TRBJ1-2; a possible D gene is TRBD1 (5 bases). Germline V gene lookup returns CDR1 MNHEY and CDR2 SVGAGI. CDR3 length equals 11 residues. Trimming stripped 7 bases from V and 5 bases from J, with 8 bases between. CDR3 coding DNA: TGTGCCAGCACAACAGGTTATGGCTACACCTTC. Translation: CASTTGYGYTF.

The chain uses TRBV28 and TRBJ1-6, with TRBD1 identical over 7 bases. Trimming at V came to 4 bases and at J to 4 bases, leaving 1 base not matched to a gene. The CDR3 loop spans 14 amino acids. CDR1 is MDHEN, CDR2 SYDVKM, per germline. CDR3 nucleotide sequence: TGTGCCAGCAGTTCGACAGGGTATAATTCACCCCTCCACTTT. Protein: CASSSTGYNSPLHF.

Here the CDR3 DNA reads TGTGCCAGCGGTAGGGGACAGAGTAATACGCAGTATTTT. It encodes CASGRGQSNTQYF. The V call is TRBV28, the J call TRBJ2-3, with 7 bases identical to TRBD1. The junction had 9 bases not matched to a gene; V was cut back by 8 bases and J by 7 bases. The germline gives CDR1 MDHEN, CDR2 SYDVKM. There are 13 residues in the CDR3.

V gene TRBV11-2 combines with J gene TRBJ2-3; 10 bases line up with TRBD2. Germline loops: CDR1 SGHAT, CDR2 FQNNGV. With V trimmed by 8 bases and J by 6 bases, 11 bases remained unmatched. This CDR3 has 15 residues. CDR3 in DNA: TGTGCCAGCGCGGTCGGACTAGCGGTCGGGGATACGCAGTATTTT. Protein product: CASAVGLAVGDTQYF. Supplemented by reference TRBV11-2 and TRBJ2-3, the full variable domain reads EAGVAQSPRYKIIEKRQSVAFWCNPISGHATLYWYQQILGQGPKLLIQFQNNGVVDDSQLPKDRFSAERLKGVDSTLKIQPAKLEDSAVYLCASAVGLAVGDTQYFGPGTRLTVL.

The chain links TRBV7-9 to TRBJ1-1, with D possibly TRBD1 on 6 matching bases. CDR3 length: 13 amino acids. Germline CDR1 reads SEHNR; CDR2 reads FQNEAQ (reference sequence). V lost 4 bases and J 4 bases, leaving 10 bases between the germline ends. The CDR3 sequence: CASSSQGSTEAFF. In DNA form, the CDR3 reads TGTGCCAGCAGCTCCCAGGGGAGCACTGAAGCTTTCTTT.

V and J are TRBV27 and TRBJ2-5, with TRBD2 as a possible D gene (5 bases). Germline values: CDR1 MNHEY, CDR2 SMNVEV (reference sequence). This CDR3 comprises 15 residues. Trimming left V 8 bases short and J 2 bases short, with 18 bases between. CDR3 in amino acids: CASGPGSGNQETQYF. The CDR3, as DNA: TGTGCCAGCGGCCCGGGGTCGGGGAATCAAGAGACCCAGTACTTC.

The V call is TRBV6-5, the J call TRBJ2-1; D is possibly TRBD1 or TRBD2 (5 bases each). The CDR3 consists of 15 residues. The germline V gene encodes CDR1 MNHEY and CDR2 SVGAGI. V lost 5 bases to trimming and J lost 7 bases, with 18 bases between them. Here the CDR3 reads CASSARAPGENEQFF. For the CDR3, the DNA is TGTGCCAGCAGTGCCAGGGCCCCCGGGGAGAATGAGCAGTTCTTC.

The gene calls are TRBV4-1 and TRBJ1-4; TRBD1 aligns across 9 bases. The V segment lost 3 bases and the J segment 5 bases; nucleotides outside the gene matches: 4. The CDR3 contains 15 residues. Germline assignment: CDR1 MGHRA and CDR2 YSYEKL. The CDR3 reads CASSQPDRGNEKLFF. CDR3 coding DNA: TGCGCCAGCAGCCAGCCGGACAGGGGAAATGAAAAACTGTTTTTT.

The V and J genes are TRBV9 and TRBJ2-6; no clear D. CDR3 length: 15 residues. V was pared by 0 bases and J by 0 bases, with 4 bases between. In germline, CDR1 is SGDLS, CDR2 YYNGEE. The CDR3 DNA is TGTGCCAGCAGCGTAGGGTACTCTGGGGCCAACGTCCTGACTTTC. It translates to CASSVGYSGANVLTF. The variable domain in full, completed from reference TRBV9 and TRBJ2-6, reads DSGVTQTPKHLITATGQRVTLRCSPRSGDLSVYWYQQSLDQGLQFLIQYYNGEERAKGNILERFSAQQFPDLHSELNLSSLELGDSALYFCASSVGYSGANVLTFGAGSRLTVL.

The rearrangement uses TRBV6-5 and TRBJ2-7; D not certain. This CDR3 comprises 14 residues. V shed 0 bases and J shed 1 base, with 7 bases lying between them. Looked up from germline, CDR1 is MNHEY and CDR2 is SVGAGI. CDR3 sequence reads: CASSYSIASYEQYF. The CDR3 DNA reads as TGTGCCAGCAGTTACTCGATCGCTTCCTACGAGCAGTACTTC.

The table lists this clone with a few counts. V and J are TRBV9 and TRBJ1-4; TRBD1 is a possible D gene (5 bases). The germline V gene has CDR1 SGDLS and CDR2 YYNGEE. Trimming shortened V by 3 bases and J by 8 bases, and 17 bases separated the two germline ends. The CDR3 spans 15 residues. The CDR3 DNA is TGTGCCAGCAGCGCCGGGGGTGGGGTCTGGGAAAAACTGTTTTTT. It codes for CASSAGGGVWEKLFF.

The chain recombines TRBV25-1 with TRBJ1-1; maybe TRBD1 (5 bases). Between the trimmed V and J ends, which lost 2 bases and 4 bases, there was a span of 14 bases. The CDR3 is 15 residues long. Germline assignment: CDR1 MGHDK and CDR2 SYGVNS. CDR3 nucleotides: TGTGCCAGCAGTGAACACGAGGTGGGGGGCACTGAAGCTTTCTTT. Protein: CASSEHEVGGTEAFF.

This rearrangement joins TRBV7-3 to TRBJ1-6; D is unresolved. With 2 bases removed from V and 7 bases from J, the gap between germline ends came to 9 bases. Germline V CDR1 and CDR2: SGHTA, FQGTGA. CDR3 length: 14 amino acids. CDR3 sequence: CASSLLVSNSPLHF. As DNA, the CDR3 is TGTGCCAGCAGCTTATTGGTCTCAAATTCACCCCTCCACTTT. Variable domain in full (rest from reference TRBV7-3 and TRBJ1-6): GAGVSQTPSNKVTEKGKYVELRCDPISGHTALYWYRQSLGQGPEFLIYFQGTGAADDSGLPNDRFFAVRPEGSVSTLKIQRTERGDSAVYLCASSLLVSNSPLHFGNGTRLTVT.

The chain links TRBV4-2 to TRBJ1-1, with a weak D call TRBD1 (6 bases). Looked up from germline, CDR1 is LGHNA and CDR2 is YNFKEQ. This CDR3 contains 15 residues. The V gene lost 4 bases and the J gene lost 8 bases, with 20 bases spanning the gap. CDR3 sequence (DNA): TGTGCCAGCAGCCGGACTTGGGACACCGGGGGCGAAGCTTTCTTT. It specifies CASSRTWDTGGEAFF.

The CDR3 DNA follows: TGTGCCAGCAGTTCACCCAGGACAGGGGGCAGGTATGGCTACACCTTC. It encodes CASSSPRTGGRYGYTF. The chain employs TRBV28 and TRBJ1-2; 11 nucleotides agree with TRBD1. Germline trimming cut 4 bases from V and 5 bases from J; bases unmatched to any gene: 9. The germline V gene encodes CDR1 MDHEN and CDR2 SYDVKM. This CDR3 is built from 16 residues.

The rearrangement uses TRBV19 and TRBJ2-1; no reliable D call. The CDR3 consists of 16 residues. Germline V gene sequence: CDR1 LNHDA, CDR2 SQIVND (reference sequence). The V and J ends lost 5 bases and 0 bases respectively, with 14 bases between them. CDR3 coding DNA: TGTGCCAGTAGTCCCCGCTTGGGTGGCTCCTACAATGAGCAGTTCTTC. Its translation: CASSPRLGGSYNEQFF.

The chain couples TRBV6-5 to TRBJ2-7; 7 positions match TRBD1. The CDR3 runs to 14 residues. CDR1 is MNHEY and CDR2 is SVGAGI in the germline V gene. Unmatched junction bases numbered 8, after V lost 2 bases and J lost 7 bases. This CDR3 reads CASSYDRESTEQYF. The DNA of the CDR3 is TGTGCCAGCAGTTACGACAGGGAGAGTACGGAGCAGTACTTC.

V is TRBV5-1 and J is TRBJ2-3; 7 nucleotides line up with TRBD2. The CDR3 has 14 residues. The V and J ends lost 4 bases and 5 bases, in that order; junction bases with no gene match: 7. CDR1 and CDR2 from the germline V gene are SGHRS and YFSETQ. The CDR3 nucleotides read TGCGCCAGCAGCCTGGAGGGGAGGGGAGATACGCAGTATTTT. As protein: CASSLEGRGDTQYF.

The rearrangement joins TRBV4-2 to TRBJ1-2, with D perhaps TRBD1 (6 bases). Trimming took off 0 bases at V and 0 bases at J, with 14 bases between the two ends. There are 17 residues in the CDR3. Germline assignment: CDR1 LGHNA and CDR2 YNFKEQ. The DNA of the CDR3 is TGTGCCAGCAGCCAAGAAGCGCTCAGGGGAGCTAACTATGGCTACACCTTC. Its translation is CASSQEALRGANYGYTF.

The genes are TRBV19 and TRBJ2-5, with 8 bases lining up with TRBD1. The J call is doubtful: the DNA matches TRBJ2-7 better. CDR1 and CDR2 from the germline V gene are LNHDA and SQIVND (reference sequence). CDR3 length: 14 amino acids. The CDR3 nucleotides read TGTGCCAGTAGTCCGAAGGACAGGGACTACGAGCAGTACTTC. Its protein is CASSPKDRDYEQYF.

This rearrangement joins TRBV5-1 to TRBJ2-5, with D tentatively TRBD1 or TRBD2 (6 bases each). This CDR3 contains 14 residues. Per the germline V gene, CDR1 is SGHRS and CDR2 is YFSETQ. Trimming pared 2 bases from V and 4 bases from J, leaving 12 bases between. DNA of the CDR3: TGCGCCAGCAGCTTTACGGGGGCGATAGAGACCCAGTACTTC. It translates to CASSFTGAIETQYF.

This chain joins TRBV5-1 and TRBJ2-2; TRBD2 might be the D (6 bases). Germline V gene lookup returns CDR1 SGHRS and CDR2 YFSETQ. This CDR3 spans 14 amino acids. V lost 2 bases and J 7 bases, leaving 12 bases between the germline ends. The CDR3 nucleotides are TGCGCCAGCAGCTTAGGGACTGTATACGGGGAGCTGTTTTTT. This translates into CASSLGTVYGELFF. Filled out from reference TRBV5-1 and TRBJ2-2, the complete variable domain reads KAGVTQTPRYLIKTRGQQVTLSCSPISGHRSVSWYQQTPGQGLQFLFEYFSETQRNKGNFPGRFSGRQFSNSRSEMNVSTLELGDSALYLCASSLGTVYGELFFGEGSRLTVL.